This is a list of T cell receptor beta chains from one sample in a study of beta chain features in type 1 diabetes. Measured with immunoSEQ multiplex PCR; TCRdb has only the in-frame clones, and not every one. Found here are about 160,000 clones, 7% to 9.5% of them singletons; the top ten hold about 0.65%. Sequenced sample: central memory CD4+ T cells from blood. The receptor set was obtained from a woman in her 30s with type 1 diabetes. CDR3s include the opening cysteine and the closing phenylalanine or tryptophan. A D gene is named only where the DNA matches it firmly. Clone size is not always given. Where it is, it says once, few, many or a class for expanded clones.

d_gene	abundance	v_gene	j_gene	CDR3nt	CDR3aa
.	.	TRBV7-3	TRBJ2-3	TGTGCCAGCAGTCTACTACCCGGGACTAGCACAGATACGCAGTATTTT	CASSLLPGTSTDTQYF
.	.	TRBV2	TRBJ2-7	TGTGCCAGCACGCGTACGCCAGGGGGGACCTACGAGCAGTACTTC	CASTRTPGGTYEQYF
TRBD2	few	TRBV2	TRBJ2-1	TGTGCCAGCAGTACCAAGCGGGAGAATGAGCAGTTCTTC	CASSTKRENEQFF
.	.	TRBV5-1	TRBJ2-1	TGCGCCAGCAGCTTTAGCGGAGGCTCCTACAATGAGCAGTTCTTC	CASSFSGGSYNEQFF
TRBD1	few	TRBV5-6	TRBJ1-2	TGTGCCAGCAGCTCCGGGACAGGGGAGGCAAGCTATGGCTACACCTTC	CASSSGTGEASYGYTF
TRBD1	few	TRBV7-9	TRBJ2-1	TGTGCCAGCAGCGCACAGGGGTACAATGAGCAGTTCTTC	CASSAQGYNEQFF
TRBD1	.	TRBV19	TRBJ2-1	TGTGCCAGTAGTATAGAACAGGGGACGCCAGCGGAGTTCTTC	CASSIEQGTPAEFF
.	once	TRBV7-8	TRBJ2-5	TGTGCCAGCAGCCCGTTGGAGACCCAGTACTTC	CASSPLETQYF
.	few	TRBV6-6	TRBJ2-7	TGTGCCAGCAGTTACGCCCAGGGGCCCACCTACGAGCAGTACTTC	CASSYAQGPTYEQYF
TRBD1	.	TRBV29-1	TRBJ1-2	TGCAGCGTTTCTGGACAGGGGACCCCCTTC	CSVSGQGTPF
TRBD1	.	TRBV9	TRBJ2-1	TGTGCCAGCAGCCGACAGGGGAGCTCCTACAATGAGCAGTTCTTC	CASSRQGSSYNEQFF
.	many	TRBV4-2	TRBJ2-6	TGTGCCAGCAGCCAAGTGGGGGGATTGGGGGCCAACGTCCTGACTTTC	CASSQVGGLGANVLTF
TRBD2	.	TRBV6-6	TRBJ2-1	TGTGCCAGCAGTTACGGCGGGAGTAATACCCCGTTCTTC	CASSYGGSNTPFF
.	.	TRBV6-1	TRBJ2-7	TGTGCCAGCAGTCAGGGGACACCCGTCATAAGCTTC	CASSQGTPVISF
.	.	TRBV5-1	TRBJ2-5	TGCGCCAGCAGCTTGGCCTTTGAGACCCAGTACTTC	CASSLAFETQYF
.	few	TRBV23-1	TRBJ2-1	TGCGCCTCTCCCACGGGTACCTACAATGAGCAGTTCTTC	CASPTGTYNEQFF
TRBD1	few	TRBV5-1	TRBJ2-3	TGCGCCAGCAGCTCGGACAGGGACGGAGATACGCAGTATTTT	CASSSDRDGDTQYF
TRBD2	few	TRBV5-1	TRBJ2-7	TGCGCCAGCAGCTCCCTAGCGGGGGGGACCTACGAGCAGTACTTC	CASSSLAGGTYEQYF
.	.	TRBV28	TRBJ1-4	TGTGCCAGCAGTTTATTCAGGTTTAATGAAAAACTGTTTTTT	CASSLFRFNEKLFF
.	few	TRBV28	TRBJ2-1	TGTGCCAGCAGTTTATTAGCGCAGAGCTCCTACAATGAGCAGTTCTTC	CASSLLAQSSYNEQFF
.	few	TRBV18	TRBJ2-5	TGTGCCAGCTCACCAGCAGGCGAGACCCAGTACTTC	CASSPAGETQYF
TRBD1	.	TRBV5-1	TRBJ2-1	TGCGCCAGCAGCTTGATCGGGACAGGGGGCAATGAGCAGTTCTTC	CASSLIGTGGNEQFF
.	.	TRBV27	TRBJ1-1	TGTGCCAGCAGTACCCTCGGGAACACTGAAGCTTTCTTT	CASSTLGNTEAFF
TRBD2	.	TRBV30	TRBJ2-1	TGTGCCTGGAGTGTAGCGGGAGGCTACAATGAGCAGTTCTTC	CAWSVAGGYNEQFF
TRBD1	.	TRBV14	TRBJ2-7	TGTGCCAGCAGCTTTGGACAGGGACCGATTTCCTACGAGCAGTACTTC	CASSFGQGPISYEQYF
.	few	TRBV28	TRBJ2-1	TGTGCCAGCAGTCCCCCGAGCCTTATATACTACAATGAGCAGTTCTTC	CASSPPSLIYYNEQFF
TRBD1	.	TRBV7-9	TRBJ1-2	TGTGCCAGCAGCTTAATTGGGACAGGTCTATTCGGCTACACCTTC	CASSLIGTGLFGYTF
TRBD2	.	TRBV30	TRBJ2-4	TGTGCCTGGAGCGACGGGACTACGGGCAAGGCATTC	CAWSDGTTGKAF
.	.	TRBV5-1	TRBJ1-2	TGCGCCAGCAGAACAGATAACTATGGCTACACCTTC	CASRTDNYGYTF
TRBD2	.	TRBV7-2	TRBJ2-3	TGTGCCAGCAGCTCGACTAGCGGGAGTTTAGATACGCAGTATTTT	CASSSTSGSLDTQYF
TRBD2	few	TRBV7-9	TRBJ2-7	TGTGCCAGCAGCCCCAGGACTAGATGGTACGAGCAGTACTTC	CASSPRTRWYEQYF
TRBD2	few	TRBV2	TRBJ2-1	TGTGCCAGCAGTGGTACTAGCGGGATCAATGAGCAGTTCTTC	CASSGTSGINEQFF
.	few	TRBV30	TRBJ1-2	TGTGCCTGGAGTGTACCGGGTATGAGACAGGCGTTAGCTAACTATGGCTACACCTTC	CAWSVPGMRQALANYGYTF
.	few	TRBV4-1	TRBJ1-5	TGCGCCAGCAGCCAGGGTCCCGACAGGCCCAATCAGCCCCAGCATTTT	CASSQGPDRPNQPQHF
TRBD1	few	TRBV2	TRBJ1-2	TGTGCCAGCAGTGTCTACGGACAGGGGTCTTATGGCTACACCTTC	CASSVYGQGSYGYTF
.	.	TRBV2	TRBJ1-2	TGTGCCAGCGGGGCGCAGTCCCTTCTCTATGGCTACACCTTC	CASGAQSLLYGYTF
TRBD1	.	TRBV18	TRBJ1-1	TGTGCCAGCTCACCAACGACAGGGGCTAACACTGAAGCTTTCTTT	CASSPTTGANTEAFF
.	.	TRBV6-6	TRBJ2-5	TGTGCCAGCAGTTACGAGGCAGTTCAAGAGACCCAGTACTTC	CASSYEAVQETQYF
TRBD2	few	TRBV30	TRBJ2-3	TGTGCCTGGAGTAACCTAGCGGGAGGAGGAGATACGCAGTATTTT	CAWSNLAGGGDTQYF
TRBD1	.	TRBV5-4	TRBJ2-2	TGTGCCAGCAGCTTGGGAGGACAGGGGGCCGGGGAGCTGTTTTTT	CASSLGGQGAGELFF
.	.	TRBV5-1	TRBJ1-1	TGCGCCAGCAGCCCTCGAGGGGGGAACACTGAAGCTTTCTTT	CASSPRGGNTEAFF
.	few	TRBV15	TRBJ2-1	TGTGCCACCAGCAGAGGCCGGGACTTCATCAATGAGCAGTTCTTC	CATSRGRDFINEQFF
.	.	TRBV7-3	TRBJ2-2	TGTGCCAGCAGCTTAGTCTCGGGTCGGACCGGGGAGCTGTTTTTT	CASSLVSGRTGELFF
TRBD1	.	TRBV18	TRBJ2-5	TGTGCCAGCTCACCTCCGGGACAGGGAGCAGAGACCCAGTACTTC	CASSPPGQGAETQYF
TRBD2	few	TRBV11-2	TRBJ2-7	TGTGCCAGCAGCTTCACCGGGACTAGCAATTACGAGCAGTACTTC	CASSFTGTSNYEQYF
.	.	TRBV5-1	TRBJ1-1	TGCGCCAGCACTGGCTTTTCGAACACTGAAGCTTTCTTT	CASTGFSNTEAFF
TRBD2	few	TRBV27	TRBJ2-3	TGTGCCAGCAGCGGACTAGCGGGAGGAACAGATACGCAGTATTTT	CASSGLAGGTDTQYF
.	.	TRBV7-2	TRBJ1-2	TGTGCCAGCAGCTTATTGTCAGGGAGGGACTATGGCTACACCTTC	CASSLLSGRDYGYTF
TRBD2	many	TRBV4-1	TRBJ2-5	TGCGCCAGCAGCCTATCCCGGGTAGCGGGACAAGAGACCCAGTACTTC	CASSLSRVAGQETQYF
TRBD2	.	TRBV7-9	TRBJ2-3	TGTGCCAGCAGCTGGGGACTAGCGGGAGGCGCAGATACGCAGTATTTT	CASSWGLAGGADTQYF
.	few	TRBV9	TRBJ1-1	TGTGCCAGCAGCGTAGGGAGAGGCGAAGCTTTCTTT	CASSVGRGEAFF
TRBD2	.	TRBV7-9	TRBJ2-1	TGTGCCAGCAGTACTAGCGGGGGAATTTACAATGAGCAGTTCTTC	CASSTSGGIYNEQFF
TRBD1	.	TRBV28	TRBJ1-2	TGTGCCAGCAGACCAGAAAGGGGGCTAGGAGGCTACACCTTC	CASRPERGLGGYTF
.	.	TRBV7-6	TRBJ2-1	TGTGCCAGCAGCTTAGCGGGGGGTAAAGATGAGCAGTTCTTC	CASSLAGGKDEQFF